Presented here are 2 T cell receptor beta chains from one specimen sequenced in a study of naive and memory T cell subsets. Both TRBC1 and TRBC2 were covered by a beta constant-region primer of two equimolar oligonucleotides. Ligated cDNA was amplified by four rounds of PCR with nested alpha and beta constant-region primers and SP2. One entry per CDR3 protein results from TCRdb running MiXCR on the UMI-ligation and nested PCR reads. The table shows around 110,000 distinct CDR3 sequences, with 35% to 45% occurring only once. The specimen was central memory CD4+ T cells from blood. The receptors were sampled from a human donor in good health.

This rearrangement joins TRBV6-5 to TRBJ2-6; no definite D call. Deletions cut 2 bases from V and 0 bases from J, with 5 bases between. Germline-derived CDR1 and CDR2 are MNHEY and SVGAGI. This CDR3 region has 15 residues. The CDR3 region is CASSYTFSGANVLTF. CDR3 nucleotide sequence: TGTGCCAGCAGTTACACATTCTCTGGGGCCAACGTCCTGACTTTC.

The J gene is TRBJ2-1, the V gene TRBV5-1; D call uncertain. The CDR3 consists of 13 residues. Germline CDR1 and CDR2: SGHRS and YFSETQ. V lost 4 bases, J lost 6 bases, and 11 bases lay in between. The CDR3 DNA is TGCGCCAGCAGCATATTACAGACCAATGAGCAGTTCTTC. It codes for CASSILQTNEQFF.